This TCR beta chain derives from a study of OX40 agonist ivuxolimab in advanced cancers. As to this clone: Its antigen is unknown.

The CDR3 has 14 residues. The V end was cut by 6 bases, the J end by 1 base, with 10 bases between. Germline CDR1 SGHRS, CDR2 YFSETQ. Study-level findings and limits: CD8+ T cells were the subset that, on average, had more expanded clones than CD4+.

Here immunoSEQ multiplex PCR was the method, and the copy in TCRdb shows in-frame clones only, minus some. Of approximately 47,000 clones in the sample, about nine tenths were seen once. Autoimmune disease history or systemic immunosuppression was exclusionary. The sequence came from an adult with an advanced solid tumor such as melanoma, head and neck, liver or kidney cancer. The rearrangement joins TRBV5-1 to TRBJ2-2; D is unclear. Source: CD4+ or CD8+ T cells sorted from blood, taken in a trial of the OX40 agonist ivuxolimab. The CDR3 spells CASTYQLNTGELFF. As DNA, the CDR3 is TGCGCCAGCACTTATCAACTGAACACCGGGGAGCTGTTTTTT.